A selection of T cell receptor beta chains follows, all from one sample in a study of fetal regulatory T cell absence and autoimmunity. Assay: immunoSEQ multiplex PCR; the TCRdb copy retains only in-frame clones and omits some. This table has about 50,000 clones, about 80% appearing once. Sequencing was carried out using cord blood. These receptors came from a newborn boy with IPEX syndrome. Each CDR3 is given with its conserved first and last residue. Each record gives: D gene, J gene, CDR3 length, clone size, V gene, CDR3 DNA, CDR3 protein. The D gene is left open where the match is weak. The size entry is marked missing in some rows and otherwise reads once, few, many or a size class.

NA | TRBJ1-2 | 13 | NA | TRBV12-5 | TGTGCTAGTGGCTCGACAGCATCTAATGGCTACACCTTC | CASGSTASNGYTF
TRBD1 | TRBJ2-6 | 18 | NA | TRBV5-5 | TGTGCCAGCAGCTTGGGACAGGGAGCCCTCTCTGGGGCCAACGTCCTGACTTTC | CASSLGQGALSGANVLTF
TRBD2 | TRBJ2-1 | 17 | NA | TRBV2 | TGTGCCAGCAGGAACCGGGCCCTAGCGGGAGTCGACAATGAGCAGTTCTTC | CASRNRALAGVDNEQFF
NA | TRBJ2-3 | 18 | NA | TRBV5-1 | TGCGCCAGTCTAAAGGGGGGTTGTGACTGTGCTAGCACAGATACGCAGTATTTT | CASLKGGCDCASTDTQYF
TRBD2 | TRBJ2-1 | 17 | NA | TRBV10-3 | TGTGCCATCAGTGAGTCGACTAGCGGTTACTCCTACAATGAGCAGTTCTTC | CAISESTSGYSYNEQFF
NA | TRBJ1-4 | 16 | NA | TRBV15 | TGTGCCACCAGCAGAACTTCCCGGGCTACTAATGAAAAACTGTTTTTT | CATSRTSRATNEKLFF
NA | TRBJ1-2 | 12 | NA | TRBV30 | TGTGCCTGGAGGAACACGGTGTATGGCTACACCTTC | CAWRNTVYGYTF
TRBD1 | TRBJ2-7 | 14 | few | TRBV5-1 | TGCGCCAGCAGCTTGGCAGGGGGCTCCTACGAGCAGTACTTC | CASSLAGGSYEQYF
NA | TRBJ1-1 | 15 | NA | TRBV27 | TGTGCCAGCAGTTTATCGCGGATCAGGGCCACTGAAGCTTTCTTT | CASSLSRIRATEAFF
TRBD2 | TRBJ2-3 | 15 | NA | TRBV19 | TGTGCCAGTAGTATCCCGGGACTAGAAGGAGATACGCAGTATTTT | CASSIPGLEGDTQYF
TRBD2 | TRBJ2-5 | 16 | NA | TRBV14 | TGTGCCAGCAGCCTCGGACTAGCGGGAGGCCAAGAGACCCAGTACTTC | CASSLGLAGGQETQYF
TRBD1 | TRBJ1-2 | 15 | NA | TRBV30 | TGTGCCTGGAGGGGAACAGCGGGACAGGGGGCGAAGTACACCTTC | CAWRGTAGQGAKYTF
NA | TRBJ2-7 | 13 | few | TRBV5-1 | TGCGCCAGCAGCCTAGACATGAACTACGAGCAGTACTTC | CASSLDMNYEQYF
NA | TRBJ2-1 | 12 | NA | TRBV30 | TGTGCCTGGAGTGTCGGATCGAATGAGCAGTTCTTC | CAWSVGSNEQFF
NA | TRBJ2-7 | 14 | NA | TRBV7-9 | TGTGCCAGCAGCTTAGGGGACTCTTCCTACGAGCAGTACTTC | CASSLGDSSYEQYF
NA | TRBJ2-1 | 15 | NA | TRBV2 | TGTGCCAGCAGTGACCCGGGAAGCTCCTACAATGAGCAGTTCTTC | CASSDPGSSYNEQFF
NA | TRBJ1-1 | 14 | NA | TRBV10-3 | TGTGCCATCAGTGAGTCGTATGGGTACACTGAAGCTTTCTTT | CAISESYGYTEAFF
NA | TRBJ1-1 | 11 | NA | TRBV10-2 | TGCGCCAGCAGGGACAACACTGAAGCTTTCTTT | CASRDNTEAFF
NA | TRBJ1-6 | 12 | few | TRBV7-2 | TGTGCCAGCAGCCATACCGATTCACCCCTCCACTTT | CASSHTDSPLHF
NA | TRBJ1-4 | 16 | NA | TRBV6-6 | TGTGCCAGCAGTTACTCGTGGGGGGTACCTAATGAAAAACTGTTTTTT | CASSYSWGVPNEKLFF
NA | TRBJ1-1 | 14 | NA | TRBV7-9 | TGTGCCAGCAGCTCGCCTGGGAGGGGGACTGAAGCTTTCTTT | CASSSPGRGTEAFF
NA | TRBJ2-5 | 14 | NA | TRBV23-1 | TGCGCCAGCAGTCAATCGCGCCCTCAAGAGACCCAGTACTTC | CASSQSRPQETQYF
NA | TRBJ2-7 | 17 | NA | TRBV2 | TGTGCCAGCAGTGAAGCGCTTCGGGGGGCGATAAATTACGAGCAGTACTTC | CASSEALRGAINYEQYF
TRBD1 | TRBJ1-2 | 14 | NA | TRBV28 | TGTGCCAGCAGTAACTGGGACAGGGGCTATGGCTACACCTTC | CASSNWDRGYGYTF
NA | TRBJ1-2 | 15 | NA | TRBV27 | TGTGCCAGCAGTCCAAGCCGCGACACCTACTATGGCTACACCTTC | CASSPSRDTYYGYTF
TRBD1 | TRBJ1-5 | 14 | NA | TRBV27 | TGTGCCAGCAGCAGGACAGGTTTTAATCAGCCCCAGCATTTT | CASSRTGFNQPQHF
NA | TRBJ1-3 | 12 | NA | TRBV18 | TGTGCCAGTGACAGCTCTGGAAACACCATATATTTT | CASDSSGNTIYF
NA | TRBJ1-6 | 13 | few | TRBV6-1 | TGTGCCAGCAGTGAAGGATTTGATTCACCCCTCCACTTT | CASSEGFDSPLHF
NA | TRBJ1-3 | 13 | NA | TRBV6-5 | TGTGCCAGCAGTTACTCGAGGGGAAACACCATATATTTT | CASSYSRGNTIYF
TRBD2 | TRBJ2-7 | 14 | NA | TRBV30 | TGTGCCTGGAGTGTACGTCTAGCGGGCGACGAGCAGTACTTC | CAWSVRLAGDEQYF
NA | TRBJ1-1 | 13 | NA | TRBV29-1 | TGCAGCGCACAGGGTGTCTTGAACACTGAAGCTTTCTTT | CSAQGVLNTEAFF
NA | TRBJ2-2 | 14 | NA | TRBV7-9 | TGTGCCAGCAGCGACGGGAAACGGACCGGGGAGCTGTTTTTT | CASSDGKRTGELFF
TRBD1 | TRBJ1-2 | 14 | NA | TRBV7-2 | TGTGCCAGCAGCTTACCGGGACAGGCCTATGGCTACACCTTC | CASSLPGQAYGYTF
NA | TRBJ2-2 | 14 | few | TRBV4-1 | TGCGCCAGCAGCCAAGAGGGGAACACCGGGGAGCTGTTTTTT | CASSQEGNTGELFF
NA | TRBJ2-2 | 18 | NA | TRBV5-4 | TGTGCCAGCAGCCCCTCTAGTCAGTACCTCGCGAACACCGGGGAGCTGTTTTTT | CASSPSSQYLANTGELFF
NA | TRBJ2-1 | 13 | NA | TRBV5-1 | TGCGCCAGCAGCTTAAGGGCCTACAATGAGCAGTTCTTC | CASSLRAYNEQFF
NA | TRBJ2-2 | 12 | NA | TRBV6-6 | TGTGCCAGCAGTTATCACACCGGGGAGCTGTTTTTT | CASSYHTGELFF
TRBD1 | TRBJ1-2 | 14 | NA | TRBV10-3 | TGTGCCATCAGTGACCACAGGGGCTACTATGGCTACACCTTC | CAISDHRGYYGYTF
NA | TRBJ1-2 | 15 | NA | TRBV21-1 | TGTGCCAGCAGCATCGCCCCGACGGGTAGCAAGGGCTACACCTTC | CASSIAPTGSKGYTF
NA | TRBJ1-1 | 14 | NA | TRBV7-9 | TGTGCCAGCAGCGTTAGTGGAGCAGGGTCTTCAGCTTTCTTT | CASSVSGAGSSAFF
NA | TRBJ2-3 | 14 | NA | TRBV5-4 | TGTGCCAGCAGCTTGGCTAGCGGCACAGATACGCAGTATTTT | CASSLASGTDTQYF
NA | TRBJ2-2 | 13 | NA | TRBV7-2 | TGTGCCAGCAGCCCCGCAGCGCCCGGGGAGCTGTTTTTT | CASSPAAPGELFF
TRBD1 | TRBJ1-6 | 16 | NA | TRBV27 | TGTGCCAGCAGTAGACGGACAGGGGTGTATAATTCACCCCTCCACTTT | CASSRRTGVYNSPLHF
NA | TRBJ1-2 | 13 | NA | TRBV11-3 | TGTGCCAGCAGCTCTATCGACGGCAGTGGCTACACCTTC | CASSSIDGSGYTF
NA | TRBJ2-7 | 17 | NA | TRBV7-6 | TGTGCCAGCAGCTTAGGATTGTCCAGGGGAGGGGACTACGAGCAGTACTTC | CASSLGLSRGGDYEQYF
NA | TRBJ2-7 | 15 | NA | TRBV10-3 | TGTGCCATCAGTGAGAGGTTGGCTAGCGACTACGAGCAGTACTTC | CAISERLASDYEQYF
NA | TRBJ1-4 | 14 | NA | TRBV9 | TGTGCCAGCAGCGTACAGTCAACTAATGAAAAACTGTTTTTT | CASSVQSTNEKLFF
NA | TRBJ2-7 | 15 | NA | TRBV7-2 | TGTGCCAGCAGCGCCTTCACTAGCTCTCCCTACGAGCAGTACTTC | CASSAFTSSPYEQYF
NA | TRBJ1-2 | 18 | NA | TRBV30 | TGTGCCTGGAGTGCGGAGACGTACGAATCGGGGCGCCGGAATGGCTACACCTTC | CAWSAETYESGRRNGYTF
TRBD2 | TRBJ2-1 | 16 | NA | TRBV15 | TGTGCCACCAGCAGAGGACTAGCGAGCTCCTACAATGAGCAGTTCTTC | CATSRGLASSYNEQFF
NA | TRBJ1-3 | 15 | NA | TRBV7-9 | TGTGCCAGCAGCCCTAGGGTGGCTATTGGAAACACCATATATTTT | CASSPRVAIGNTIYF